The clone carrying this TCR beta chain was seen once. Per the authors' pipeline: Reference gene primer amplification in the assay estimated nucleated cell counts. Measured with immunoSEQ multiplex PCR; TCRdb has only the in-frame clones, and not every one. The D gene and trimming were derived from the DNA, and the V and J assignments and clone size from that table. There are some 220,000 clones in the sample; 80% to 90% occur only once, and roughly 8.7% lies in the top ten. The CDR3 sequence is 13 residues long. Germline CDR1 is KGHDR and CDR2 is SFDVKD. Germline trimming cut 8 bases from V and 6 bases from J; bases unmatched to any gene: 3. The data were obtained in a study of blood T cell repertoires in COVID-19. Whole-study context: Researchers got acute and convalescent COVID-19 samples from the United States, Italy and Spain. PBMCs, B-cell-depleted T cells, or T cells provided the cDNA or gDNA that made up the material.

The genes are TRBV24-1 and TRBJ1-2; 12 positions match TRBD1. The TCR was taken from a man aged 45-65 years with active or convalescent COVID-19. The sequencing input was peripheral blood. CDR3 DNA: TGTGCCACCATGGGACAGGGGGCGGATGGCTACACCTTC. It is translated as CATMGQGADGYTF.